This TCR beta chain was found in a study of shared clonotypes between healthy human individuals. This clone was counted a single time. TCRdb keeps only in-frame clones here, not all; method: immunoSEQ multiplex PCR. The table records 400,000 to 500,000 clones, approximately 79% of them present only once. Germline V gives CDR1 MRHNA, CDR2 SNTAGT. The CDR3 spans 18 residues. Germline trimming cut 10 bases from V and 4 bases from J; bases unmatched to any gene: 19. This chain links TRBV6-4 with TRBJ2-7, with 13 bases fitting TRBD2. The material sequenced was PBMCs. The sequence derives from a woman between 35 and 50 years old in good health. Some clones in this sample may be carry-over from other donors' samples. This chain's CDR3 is CAIALLAGGPRSSYEQYF. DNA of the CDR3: TGTGCCATCGCCTTACTAGCGGGAGGGCCAAGGTCCTCGTACGAGCAGTACTTC.